These T cell receptor beta chains were read from a single sample in a study of T cells in Graves' hyperthyroidism and ophthalmopathy. MiXCR, run by TCRdb on the multiplex PCR reads, gives a single entry per CDR3 protein. The data show approximately 250,000 distinct CDR3 sequences, almost 25% seen once. The sequenced sample was blood. These receptors were obtained from a woman in her thirties or forties with Graves' ophthalmopathy. CDR3s include the opening cysteine and the closing phenylalanine or tryptophan. A D gene is named only where the DNA matches it firmly. Clone size is given for some rows only: seen once, a few or many times, or a class if the clone is expanded.

d_gene | abundance | j_gene | v_gene | CDR3nt | CDR3aa
NA | many | TRBJ2-2 | TRBV12-3/TRBV12-4 | TGTGCCAGCAGTATACCGGGGGTGAACACCGGGGAGCTGTTTTTT | CASSIPGVNTGELFF
TRBD2 | NA | TRBJ2-7 | TRBV20-1 | TGCAGTGCCGCGCAGGGACTAGCGGGCGCCTACGAGCAGTACTTC | CSAAQGLAGAYEQYF
NA | NA | TRBJ1-2 | TRBV28 | TGTGCCAGCAGTTTGGACCTGGACAGATTCTATGGCTACACCTTC | CASSLDLDRFYGYTF
NA | many | TRBJ2-5 | TRBV30 | TGTGCCTGGAGTGTAAGTGGACTTGAGACCCAGTACTTC | CAWSVSGLETQYF
TRBD2 | many | TRBJ2-2 | TRBV20-1 | TGCAGTGCTAGTGCGGGAGGGCCCGGCACCGGGGAGCTGTTTTTT | CSASAGGPGTGELFF
NA | many | TRBJ1-2 | TRBV19 | TGTGCCAGTATCGTTACACAGGGATTGAACTATGGCTACACCTTC | CASIVTQGLNYGYTF
TRBD2 | few | TRBJ2-7 | TRBV5-1 | TGCGCCAGCAGCTTGGGGCTAGCGGGAGTCTTTTCCGAGCAGTACTTC | CASSLGLAGVFSEQYF
TRBD1 | many | TRBJ1-2 | TRBV7-9 | TGTGCCAGCAGTTGGGGGACAGGGGGCGACTATGGCTACACCTTC | CASSWGTGGDYGYTF
TRBD1 | many | TRBJ1-2 | TRBV5-1 | TGCGCCAGCAGCTTGGGGACAGGAGATGGCTACACCTTC | CASSLGTGDGYTF
NA | many | TRBJ2-7 | TRBV5-4 | TGTGCCACCCACAGATTGGAGGATGACGAGCAGTACTTC | CATHRLEDDEQYF
NA | many | TRBJ2-3 | TRBV5-1 | TGCGCCAGCAGCGGTGGGCCCTCAGATACGCAGTATTTT | CASSGGPSDTQYF
TRBD2 | many | TRBJ2-7 | TRBV5-6 | TGTGCCAGCAGCTTGGTTACCGGGACTAACTTTTACGAGCAGTACTTC | CASSLVTGTNFYEQYF
NA | many | TRBJ2-6 | TRBV27 | TGTGCCAGCATGGGGGGGGCCAACGTCCTGACTTTC | CASMGGANVLTF
NA | many | TRBJ2-5 | TRBV9 | TGTGCCAGCAGCGTAGTAGTACTCCTTCAAGAGACCCAGTACTTC | CASSVVVLLQETQYF
NA | few | TRBJ2-2 | TRBV20-1 | TGCAGTGCACTTGGACGTTCAACCGGGGAGCTGTTTTTT | CSALGRSTGELFF
TRBD1 | NA | TRBJ1-2 | TRBV6-1 | TGTGCCAGCAAGGAGACAGGGACTGCGGGTGGCTACACCTTC | CASKETGTAGGYTF
NA | NA | TRBJ2-5 | TRBV24-1 | TGTGCCACCAGTGATGAGAGGGGGGAACAGACCCAGTACTTC | CATSDERGEQTQYF
TRBD2 | many | TRBJ2-2 | TRBV27 | TGTGCCAGCAGTTTGGGGGGAAAACAGGGTAGCGGGAGTATCGGGGAGCTGTTTTTT | CASSLGGKQGSGSIGELFF
TRBD1 | NA | TRBJ2-5 | TRBV6-2/TRBV6-3 | TGTGCCAGCAGCAGAGGACAGGACGTGACCCAGTACTTC | CASSRGQDVTQYF